The 4 T cell receptor beta chains reported below all come from one sample, sequenced in a study of T cells in Graves' hyperthyroidism and ophthalmopathy. Regions amplified from RNA transcripts were the TCR beta CDR3 regions. RT-PCR in the first round (using the HTBI primer set) targeted the TCR CDR3. TCRdb reanalysed the multiplex PCR reads using MiXCR and keeps one entry per CDR3 protein. The sample carries hundreds of thousands of distinct CDR3 sequences, around 20% recorded once. The sample consisted of blood. Source of these receptors: a woman aged 50 to 60 with Graves' hyperthyroidism that later progressed to Graves' ophthalmopathy.

This clonotype turned up a few times. The chain couples TRBV30 to TRBJ1-2, with D perhaps TRBD1 (6 bases). V lost 4 bases and J 10 bases, leaving 16 bases between the germline ends. This CDR3 has 12 residues. In germline, CDR1 is GTSNPN, CDR2 SVGIG (reference sequence). As DNA, the CDR3 is TGTGCCTGGAAGGGGGGGCTATGGGACTACACCTTC. This sequence encodes CAWKGGLWDYTF.

The chain combines TRBV6-1 with TRBJ1-2; maybe TRBD1 (5 bases). The length of the CDR3 is 13 residues. The V end was cut by 7 bases, the J end by 8 bases, with 17 bases between. Germline V gene data show CDR1 as MNHNS and CDR2 as SASEGT. CDR3 nucleotide sequence: TGTGCCAGCAACGACTGGGGGGGAGGCGGCTACACCTTC. Its translation: CASNDWGGGGYTF.

This chain connects TRBV12-3 or TRBV12-4 to TRBJ2-5; no firm D call. The CDR3 consists of 16 residues. The V and J ends lost 3 bases and 5 bases respectively, with 19 bases between them. The CDR3 protein is CASSFQRGETKETQYF. In DNA, the CDR3 is TGTGCCAGCAGTTTTCAGCGTGGGGAAACCAAGGAGACCCAGTACTTC.

This clonotype was recorded at least ten times. The DNA for the CDR3 is TGCAGCGTTGAGACGAAACAACCCGGGGAGCTGTTTTTT. This codes for CSVETKQPGELFF. The genes are TRBV29-1 and TRBJ2-2, with unresolved D. CDR3 size: 13 residues. The germline CDR1 and CDR2 sequences are SQVTM and ANQGSEA. V lost 3 bases, J lost 6 bases, and 11 bases lay in between.